The present entry profiles one T cell receptor beta chain with its context. As yet, its antigen is unknown. For every subset, genomic DNA was evenly distributed across several immunoSEQ plates. Measured with immunoSEQ multiplex PCR; TCRdb has only the in-frame clones, and not every one. The sample lists about 690,000 clones; roughly 88% were seen once. The source of the sample is a study of shared clonotypes between healthy human individuals. Study-wide results and caveats: Larger estimated richness was generally seen in naive subsets than in memory subsets.

Germline CDR1 is SNHLY and CDR2 is FYNNEI. V lost 2 bases to trimming and J lost 2 bases; unmatched junction nucleotides: 5. This CDR3 is built from 16 residues. This chain uses TRBV2 with TRBJ2-2, with TRBD1 matching over 7 bases. This TCR was recovered from a man aged 18 to 30 in good health. Some clones in this sample may be carry-over from other donors' samples. The sample comprised memory CD8+ T cells from PBMCs. Subset indicated: CD45RO+ cells pooled with CCR7-negative TemRA cells. The CDR3, as DNA: TGTGCCAGCAGTGAAATGAGAGGGGGCAACACCGGGGAGCTGTTTTTT. Protein: CASSEMRGGNTGELFF.